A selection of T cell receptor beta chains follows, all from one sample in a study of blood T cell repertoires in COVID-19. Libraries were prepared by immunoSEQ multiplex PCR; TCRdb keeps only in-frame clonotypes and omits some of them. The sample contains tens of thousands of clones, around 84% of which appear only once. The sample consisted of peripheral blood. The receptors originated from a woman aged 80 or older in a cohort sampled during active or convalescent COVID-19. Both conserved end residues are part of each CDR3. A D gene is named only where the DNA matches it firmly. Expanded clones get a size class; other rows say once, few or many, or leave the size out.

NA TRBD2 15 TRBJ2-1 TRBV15 TGTGCCACCAGCAAACCGGGACTAGCGGTTGATGAGCAGTTCTTC CATSKPGLAVDEQFF
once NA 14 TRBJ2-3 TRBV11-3 TGTGCCAGCACTTCTGGCGGAACCACAGATACGCAGTATTTT CASTSGGTTDTQYF
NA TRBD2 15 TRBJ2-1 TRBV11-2 TGTGCCAGCAGCTTAGATGGGACTAGCTTTGATGAGCAGTTCTTC CASSLDGTSFDEQFF
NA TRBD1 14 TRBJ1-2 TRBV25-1 TGTGCCAGCAATCCGACAGGGGGCGGCTATGGCTACACCTTC CASNPTGGGYGYTF
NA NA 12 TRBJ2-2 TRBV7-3 TGTGCCAGCAGAGGAAGCGGCGGGGAGCTGTTTTTT CASRGSGGELFF
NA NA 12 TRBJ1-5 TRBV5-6 TGTGCCAGCGGATACAGAAATCAGCCCCAGCATTTT CASGYRNQPQHF
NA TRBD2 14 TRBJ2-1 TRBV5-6 TGTGCCAGCAGCTTAGCGGGAGGGGGGAATGAGCAGTTCTTC CASSLAGGGNEQFF
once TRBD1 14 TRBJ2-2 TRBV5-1 TGCGCCAGTAGAGAGACAGGGGGCACCGGGGAGCTGTTTTTT CASRETGGTGELFF
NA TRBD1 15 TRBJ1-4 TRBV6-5 TGTGCCAGCAGAGAGGACAGGGGAGGTTTGGAAAAACTGTTTTTT CASREDRGGLEKLFF
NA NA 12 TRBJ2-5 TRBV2 TGTGCCAGCAGTACAGGGTGGGAGACCCAGTACTTC CASSTGWETQYF
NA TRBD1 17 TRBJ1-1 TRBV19 TGTGCCAGTAGTACCGCCCTGAGGGGGCGCGGAGGGACTGAAGCTTTCTTT CASSTALRGRGGTEAFF
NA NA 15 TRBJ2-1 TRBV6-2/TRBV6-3 TGTGCCAGCAGTTATATCGGCGGGAACTACAATGAGCAGTTCTTC CASSYIGGNYNEQFF
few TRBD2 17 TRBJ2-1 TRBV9 TGTGCCAGCAGCGTGGGATGGGCGCTAGCGGAAACAGGTGAGCAGTTCTTC CASSVGWALAETGEQFF
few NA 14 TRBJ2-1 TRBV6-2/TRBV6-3 TGTGCCAGCACCCCAGGGGCCGTATACAATGAGCAGTTCTTC CASTPGAVYNEQFF
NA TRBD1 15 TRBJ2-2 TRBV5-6 TGTGCCAGCAGCTCGACAGGGGCGAACACCGGGGAGCTGTTTTTT CASSSTGANTGELFF
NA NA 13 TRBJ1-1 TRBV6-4 TGTGCCAGCAGTGAACACAGAACGACTGAAGCTTTCTTT CASSEHRTTEAFF
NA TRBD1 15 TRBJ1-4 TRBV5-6 TGTGCCAGCAGCTTGGGCAGGGGGCGCGGTGAAAAACTGTTTTTT CASSLGRGRGEKLFF
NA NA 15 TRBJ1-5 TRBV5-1 TGCGCCAGCAGCTTGGATCCCGGGTCGGGTCAGCCCCAGCATTTT CASSLDPGSGQPQHF
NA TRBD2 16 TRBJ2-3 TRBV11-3 TGTGCCAGCAGCCAGGGACTAGCGGGAGCGGGGGATACGCAGTATTTT CASSQGLAGAGDTQYF